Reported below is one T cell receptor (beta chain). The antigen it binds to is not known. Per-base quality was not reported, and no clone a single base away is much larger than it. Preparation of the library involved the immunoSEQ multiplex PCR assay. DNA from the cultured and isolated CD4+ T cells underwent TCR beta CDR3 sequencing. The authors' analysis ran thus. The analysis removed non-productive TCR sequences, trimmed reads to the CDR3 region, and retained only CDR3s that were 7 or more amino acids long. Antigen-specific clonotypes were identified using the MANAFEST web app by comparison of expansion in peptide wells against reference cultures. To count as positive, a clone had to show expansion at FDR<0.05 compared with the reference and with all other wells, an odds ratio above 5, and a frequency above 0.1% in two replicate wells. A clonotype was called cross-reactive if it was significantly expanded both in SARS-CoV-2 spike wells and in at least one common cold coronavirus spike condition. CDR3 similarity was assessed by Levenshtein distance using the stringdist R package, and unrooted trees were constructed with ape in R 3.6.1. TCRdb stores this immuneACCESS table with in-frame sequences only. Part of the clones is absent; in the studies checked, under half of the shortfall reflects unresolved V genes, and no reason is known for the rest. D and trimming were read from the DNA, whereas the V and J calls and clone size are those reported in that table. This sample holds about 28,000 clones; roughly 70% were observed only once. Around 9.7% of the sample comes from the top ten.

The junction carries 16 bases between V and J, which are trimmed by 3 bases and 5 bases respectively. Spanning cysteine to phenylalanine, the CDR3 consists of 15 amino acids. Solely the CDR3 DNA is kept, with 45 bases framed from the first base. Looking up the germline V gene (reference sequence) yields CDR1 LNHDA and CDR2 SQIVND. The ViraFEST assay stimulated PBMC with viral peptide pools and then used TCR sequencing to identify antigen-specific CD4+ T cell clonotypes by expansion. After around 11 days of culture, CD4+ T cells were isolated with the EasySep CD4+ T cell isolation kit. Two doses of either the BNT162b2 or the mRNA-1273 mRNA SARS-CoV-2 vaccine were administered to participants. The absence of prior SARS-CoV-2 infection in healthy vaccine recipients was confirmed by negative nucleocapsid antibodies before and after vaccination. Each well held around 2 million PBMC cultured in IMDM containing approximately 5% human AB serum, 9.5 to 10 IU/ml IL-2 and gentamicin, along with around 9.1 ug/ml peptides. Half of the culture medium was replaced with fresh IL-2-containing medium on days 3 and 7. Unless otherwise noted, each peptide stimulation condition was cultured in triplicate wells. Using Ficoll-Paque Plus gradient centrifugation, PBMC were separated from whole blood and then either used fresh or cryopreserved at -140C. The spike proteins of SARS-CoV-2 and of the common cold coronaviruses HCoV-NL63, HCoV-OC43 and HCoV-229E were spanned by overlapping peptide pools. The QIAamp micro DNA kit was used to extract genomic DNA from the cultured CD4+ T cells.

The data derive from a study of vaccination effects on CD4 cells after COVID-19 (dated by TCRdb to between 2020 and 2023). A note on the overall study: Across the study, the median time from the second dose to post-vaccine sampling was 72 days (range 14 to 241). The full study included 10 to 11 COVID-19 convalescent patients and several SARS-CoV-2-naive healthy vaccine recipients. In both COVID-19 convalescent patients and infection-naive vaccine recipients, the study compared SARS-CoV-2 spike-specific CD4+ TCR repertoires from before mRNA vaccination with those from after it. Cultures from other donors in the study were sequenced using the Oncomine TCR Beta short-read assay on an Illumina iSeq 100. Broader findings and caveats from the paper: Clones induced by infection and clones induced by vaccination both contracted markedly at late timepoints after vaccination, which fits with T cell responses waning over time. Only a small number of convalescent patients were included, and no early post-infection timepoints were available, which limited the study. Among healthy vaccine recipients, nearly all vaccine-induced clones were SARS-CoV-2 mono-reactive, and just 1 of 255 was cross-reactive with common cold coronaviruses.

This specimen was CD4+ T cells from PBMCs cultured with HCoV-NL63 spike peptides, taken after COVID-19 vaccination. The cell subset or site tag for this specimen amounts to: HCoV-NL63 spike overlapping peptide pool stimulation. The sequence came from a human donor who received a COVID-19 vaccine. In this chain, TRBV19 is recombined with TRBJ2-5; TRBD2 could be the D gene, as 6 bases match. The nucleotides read TGTGCCAGTAGTATTCGACACCGGGGGTTGGAGACCCAGTACTTC. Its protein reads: CASSIRHRGLETQYF.